Sequencing of this T cell receptor beta chain was carried out in a study of technical replicates of blood from a few donors. Sequencing was performed with immunoSEQ multiplex PCR; in TCRdb, only in-frame clones are kept and a portion is missing. The table includes 14,000 or so clones, roughly 80% detected once. The CDR3 length is 15 residues. From germline, CDR1 is SGHAT and CDR2 FQNNGV. V gave up 4 bases and J gave up 7 bases; unmatched junction bases: 13. This sequence joins TRBV11-2 and TRBJ2-7, with 7 bases lining up with TRBD1. Sample: PBMCs. The sequence derives from a human donor in good health. CDR3 residues: CASSSTGTESNEQYF. CDR3 DNA sequence: TGTGCCAGCAGCTCTACCGGGACAGAGTCTAATGAGCAGTACTTC.